The 3 T cell receptor beta chains listed next were all sequenced from one sample in a study of blood T cell repertoires in COVID-19. Clones were sequenced by immunoSEQ multiplex PCR, and TCRdb holds only the in-frame ones, with some missing. The profile shows about 340,000 clones, over 70% of them singletons. Sequencing was carried out using peripheral blood. These receptors were taken from a man aged 25 to 45 with active or convalescent COVID-19.

This chain joins TRBV29-1 and TRBJ2-1; 8 bases match TRBD2. CDR1 is SQVTM and CDR2 is ANQGSEA in the germline V gene. The length of the CDR3 is 14 residues. Trimming at V came to 6 bases and at J to 4 bases, leaving 8 bases not matched to a gene. CDR3 amino acids: CSVAEASGYNEQFF. The CDR3, as DNA: TGCAGCGTCGCCGAGGCTAGCGGGTACAATGAGCAGTTCTTC.

This clone was seen ten or more times. This chain uses TRBV2 with TRBJ2-3; TRBD2 matches 10 bases. The V segment lost 0 bases and the J segment 4 bases; nucleotides outside the gene matches: 7. The CDR3 has 17 amino acids. CDR1 is SNHLY, CDR2 FYNNEI, per germline. The CDR3 region has the DNA TGTGCCAGCAGTGAAGCTTGGGGGACTAGCGTACCAGATACGCAGTATTTT. Amino acid sequence: CASSEAWGTSVPDTQYF.

The chain joins TRBV9 to TRBJ2-3; 9 nucleotides line up with TRBD1. Germline assignment: CDR1 SGDLS and CDR2 YYNGEE. V was clipped by 4 bases and J by 5 bases; unmatched bases: 8. This CDR3 comprises 15 residues. CDR3 amino acids: CASSPRQGVKDTQYF. CDR3 bases: TGTGCCAGCAGCCCCCGACAGGGGGTTAAAGATACGCAGTATTTT.